This is a list of T cell receptor beta chains from one sample in a study of cytomegalovirus exposure and HLA in healthy donors. The data were produced by immunoSEQ multiplex PCR, yet TCRdb's version contains in-frame clones alone and is incomplete. The sample holds 95,000 to 130,000 clones; under 85% are singletons and the top ten take over 1.5%. Specimen: PBMCs. The receptors derive from a woman under 30 in good health and CMV-seronegative. The CDR3 runs from the conserved cysteine through the conserved F or W. Fields, in order: clone size, D gene, V gene, J gene, CDR3 DNA, CDR3 protein. D genes are given only for firm matches. Only part of the rows carry a size: once, few, many, or a class if the clone is expanded.

once	-	TRBV6-1	TRBJ1-2	TGTGCCAGCAGTATAAGCAGGGGCGGAGAAGATGGCTACACCTTC	CASSISRGGEDGYTF
few	TRBD1	TRBV6-1	TRBJ1-6	TGTGCCACCTCCCGGGACAGCCGAGTGGCCCTCCACTTT	CATSRDSRVALHF
-	TRBD1	TRBV10-2	TRBJ1-1	TGCGCCAGCAGTGAGTTTCGGACAGGGGCCACTGAAGCTTTCTTT	CASSEFRTGATEAFF
-	TRBD1	TRBV29-1	TRBJ2-5	TGCAGCGTCGTCACAGGGGTGGGCCAAGAGACCCAGTACTTC	CSVVTGVGQETQYF
-	-	TRBV6-5	TRBJ2-5	TGTGCCAGCACCGTCCTAGGGGTGCGAGAGACCCAGTACTTC	CASTVLGVRETQYF
-	TRBD1	TRBV6-5	TRBJ2-5	TGTGCCAGCAGACTAGGGACAGGGTCGGGGGAGCAGTACTTC	CASRLGTGSGEQYF
once	-	TRBV30	TRBJ1-1	TGTGCCTTCAGGAAGGGGGATCTGAACACTGAAGCTTTCTTT	CAFRKGDLNTEAFF
-	TRBD1	TRBV2	TRBJ1-5	TGTGCCAGCAGTAACAGGGGCCTGAGAAATCAGCCCCAGCATTTT	CASSNRGLRNQPQHF
-	TRBD1	TRBV5-6	TRBJ2-7	TGTGCCAGCAGCTTGGCCAAATGGGGACAGGGGATCTCCTACGAGCAGTACTTC	CASSLAKWGQGISYEQYF
few	-	TRBV10-3	TRBJ1-1	TGTGCCATCAGCAATCGGACTGCCATAGTGAACACTGAAGCTTTCTTT	CAISNRTAIVNTEAFF
-	TRBD1	TRBV7-9	TRBJ2-2	TGTGCCAGCAGCTTAAGTGGGACAGCTCCCACCGGGGAGCTGTTTTTT	CASSLSGTAPTGELFF
-	TRBD2	TRBV5-1	TRBJ2-1	TGCGCCAGCAGCTCCGGACTAGACCCCTACAATGAGCAGTTCTTC	CASSSGLDPYNEQFF
-	-	TRBV6-6	TRBJ1-1	TGTGCCAGCAGTCAAGAGGAACTAGGAATCACTGAAGCTTTCTTT	CASSQEELGITEAFF
-	TRBD1	TRBV7-9	TRBJ2-7	TGTGCCAGCAGCCGACCGGACAGGGGAATCGAGCAGTACTTC	CASSRPDRGIEQYF
-	-	TRBV30	TRBJ1-2	TGTGCCCAGAGGATGGCCCGGGGTAACTATGGCTACACCTTC	CAQRMARGNYGYTF
once	-	TRBV6-1	TRBJ2-3	TGTGCCAGCAGTGGCGTCGTGACAGATACGCAGTATTTT	CASSGVVTDTQYF
once	-	TRBV28	TRBJ1-1	TGTGCCAGCAGCAAGGACAGATTGAACACTGAAGCTTTCTTT	CASSKDRLNTEAFF
-	TRBD1	TRBV4-1	TRBJ2-1	TGCGCCAGCAGCCCCTGGACAGGGCAAACGACCTACAATGAGCAGTTCTTC	CASSPWTGQTTYNEQFF
-	TRBD2	TRBV10-1	TRBJ2-2	TGCGCCAGCAGTCCTCTGGGGGGGGTCAACACCGGGGAGCTGTTTTTT	CASSPLGGVNTGELFF
-	TRBD1	TRBV5-1	TRBJ2-1	TGCGCCAGCAAATATCTACTCCTCTCAGGGGGCTGGAATGAGCAGTTCTTC	CASKYLLLSGGWNEQFF
-	-	TRBV28	TRBJ1-6	TGTGCCAGCAGTTCACACCCGGGGGGACGTTCACCCCTCCACTTT	CASSSHPGGRSPLHF
-	TRBD1	TRBV2	TRBJ1-4	TGTGCCAGCAGGCCACAGGGGGTGGATCGTGAAAAACTGTTTTTT	CASRPQGVDREKLFF
few	TRBD1	TRBV30	TRBJ1-2	TGTGCCTGGAGTGCCCCCCGGACAGGGACCTATGGCTACACCTTC	CAWSAPRTGTYGYTF
-	-	TRBV28	TRBJ2-2	TGTGCCAGCAGTTTACCCACCTCAGTGGGGGAGCTGTTTTTT	CASSLPTSVGELFF
-	-	TRBV19	TRBJ1-5	TGTGCCAGTACCGGGAACGGAGGGTATAGCAATCAGCCCCAGCATTTT	CASTGNGGYSNQPQHF
-	TRBD1	TRBV5-1	TRBJ1-1	TGCGCCAGCAGCTTGGGGGACAGGCGCGGAACTGAAGCTTTCTTT	CASSLGDRRGTEAFF
-	TRBD1	TRBV28	TRBJ2-5	TGTGCCAGCACCCGGGGACAGGGGCGGTTGGAGACCCAGTACTTC	CASTRGQGRLETQYF
-	TRBD2	TRBV5-1	TRBJ2-3	TGCGCCAGCAGCCCCGGGACTAGCGGCACAGATACGCAGTATTTT	CASSPGTSGTDTQYF
-	TRBD1	TRBV5-1	TRBJ2-7	TGCGCCAGCAGCCCGACCGGGACAGGGAGCTCCTACGAGCAGTACTTC	CASSPTGTGSSYEQYF
once	-	TRBV5-1	TRBJ2-1	TGCGCCAGCAGCTTGGTAGGGGATCCCTACAATGAGCAGTTCTTC	CASSLVGDPYNEQFF
-	-	TRBV4-1	TRBJ2-7	TGCGCCAGCAGCCTCGACAGACTCTACGAGCAGTACTTC	CASSLDRLYEQYF
-	-	TRBV27	TRBJ2-7	TGTGCCAGCAGTTTACCCCCGACCGGGGAGTTTCGCGAGCAGTACTTC	CASSLPPTGEFREQYF
-	-	TRBV30	TRBJ1-2	TGTGCCTGGAGTGGAAACTTAGGGGCAAACTATGGCTACACCTTC	CAWSGNLGANYGYTF
few	-	TRBV6-4	TRBJ2-1	TGTGCCAGCAGTGACGGAGATTACAATGAGCAGTTCTTC	CASSDGDYNEQFF
-	TRBD1	TRBV6-5	TRBJ2-7	TGTGCCAGCAGCTCGACAGGGGGCAGTTACGAGCAGTACTTC	CASSSTGGSYEQYF
-	-	TRBV6-1	TRBJ1-1	TGTGCCAGCAGTGCCCCACAGGGAAGTTTGATGAACACTGAAGCTTTCTTT	CASSAPQGSLMNTEAFF
-	TRBD2	TRBV10-3	TRBJ2-7	TGTGCCATCGCGGGGGTAGCGTCATTAACCTACGAGCAGTACTTC	CAIAGVASLTYEQYF
-	-	TRBV10-3	TRBJ1-5	TGTGCCATCAGTGAGTCCAACGGGGGACGCAATCAGCCCCAGCATTTT	CAISESNGGRNQPQHF
-	TRBD1	TRBV30	TRBJ1-6	TGTGCCACTGAAAAGGGGGCGAGTTTTAATTCACCCCTCCACTTT	CATEKGASFNSPLHF
-	-	TRBV18	TRBJ2-2	TGTGCCAGCTCTCTGGGGGGCACCGGGGAGCTGTTTTTT	CASSLGGTGELFF
-	-	TRBV5-4	TRBJ1-2	TGTGCCAGCAGCTTAAACCCAGGGAGGTATGGCTACACCTTC	CASSLNPGRYGYTF
-	TRBD1	TRBV10-3	TRBJ1-1	TGTGCCAGCCGGACAGGGAACACTGAAGCTTTCTTT	CASRTGNTEAFF
-	-	TRBV6-5	TRBJ1-2	TGTGCCAGCACCCCGGACACCCTATTAGGCTACACCTTC	CASTPDTLLGYTF
-	TRBD1	TRBV6-5	TRBJ1-5	TGTGCCAGCAGTTCGACCGGACAGGGGAATCAGCCCCAGCATTTT	CASSSTGQGNQPQHF
-	TRBD1	TRBV5-6	TRBJ2-7	TGTGCCAGCAGCTTGGGGACAGGGAGCCCCTACGAGCAGTACTTC	CASSLGTGSPYEQYF
-	-	TRBV9	TRBJ2-1	TGTGCCAGCAGCGTAGACGGTTCAGGGGATGAGCAGTTCTTC	CASSVDGSGDEQFF
-	TRBD2	TRBV19	TRBJ2-2	TGTGCCAGTACCAGGACTAGCGGGGGAAACACCGGGGAGCTGTTTTTT	CASTRTSGGNTGELFF
-	-	TRBV6-5	TRBJ2-1	TGTGCCAGCAGACAAGGGGGCTACAATGAGCAGTTCTTC	CASRQGGYNEQFF
few	-	TRBV28	TRBJ1-1	TGTGCCAGCAGTTTATGGTCAGGGAACACTGAAGCTTTCTTT	CASSLWSGNTEAFF
-	TRBD2	TRBV7-2	TRBJ2-4	TGTGCCAGCAGCCTCCCCCCGCGGGGGGCAAAAGTGGCCAAAAACATTCAGTACTTC	CASSLPPRGAKVAKNIQYF